This TCR beta chain was identified in a study of CD8+ T cells in alopecia areata. Study-wide points: Having just one nonresponder leaves the connection between baseline CD8+ expansion and response unresolved. Scalp sequencing captures resident alphabeta T cells of normal skin too.

This clone has just a few counts. Its antigen is unidentified. Treatment given: oral pan-JAK inhibitor, 5-10 mg twice daily. Sequencing used cDNA as its template, made by extracting RNA and reverse transcribing it. Profiled with immunoSEQ multiplex PCR; TCRdb holds only in-frame clones, not every one. The data hold 150,000 to 200,000 clones, with over 55% observed a single time. The V and J ends lost 2 bases and 2 bases respectively, with 12 bases between them. The CDR3 covers 15 residues. From germline, CDR1 is SGHVS and CDR2 FQNEAQ. The receptor comes from a human donor with alopecia areata. The specimen was CD4+ T cells sorted from blood, collected at week 24, from a patient treated with tofacitinib. The V and J genes are TRBV7-8 and TRBJ1-1, with D possibly TRBD1 on 5 matching bases. The CDR3 here is CASSLIDGGNTEAFF. In DNA, the CDR3 is TGTGCCAGCAGCTTAATCGACGGGGGAAACACTGAAGCTTTCTTT.